The clone carrying this TCR beta chain was seen many times. Antigen specificity is unknown. TCRdb reanalysed the 5' RACE reads using MiXCR and keeps one entry per CDR3 protein. The sample consists of roughly 350,000 distinct CDR3 sequences, 4.1% of them appearing once. This sample was included in a study of T cells after yellow fever vaccination. Study outcomes and limitations: Researchers cautioned that FACS-sorted repertoires could harbor abundant clonotypes contaminating from the bulk population. It was the secondary response that reached its peak faster, day 5 versus 15, but it was weaker.

Trimming removed 1 base from V and 1 base from J, with 7 bases in between. Germline assignment: CDR1 SGHTA and CDR2 FQGNSA. The CDR3 covers 14 residues. The sequencing used PBMCs, collected 5 days after the yellow fever booster vaccination. This TCR was recovered from a man between 18 and 35 years old who received the YFV17D yellow fever vaccine. The J gene is TRBJ1-1, the V gene TRBV7-2, with D uncertain. The CDR3 nucleotides read TGTGCCAGCAGCTTAGGTAACAGGAACACTGAAGCTTTCTTT. This codes for CASSLGNRNTEAFF.